This T cell receptor beta chain is from a study of memory CD4+ T cells and cytomegalovirus serostatus. Single viable CD3+CD4+CD8-CD45RO+ cells were sorted as the memory CD4+ T cells. Remarks on this clone: Its target is not known.

Overall study results and limits: Of 150 to 200 reported CMV TCRbeta sequences, some 70 were found in memory CD4+ repertoires. Median bootstrapped AUC for CMV status was approximately 0.95 originally, 0.85 to 0.92 US-trained.

Method: immunoSEQ multiplex PCR; TCRdb's copy keeps in-frame clones and lacks some. The sample shows tens of thousands of clones, 82% of them seen only once. Input material: memory CD4+ T cells from blood. The TCR was taken from an adult in good health and CMV-seronegative. Some clones in this sample may be carry-over from other donors' samples.

DNA of the CDR3: TGTGCCAGCTCCCCCGGGGAAGGGGTTGAAGCTTTCTTT. Its translation is CASSPGEGVEAFF. The chain recombines TRBV18 with TRBJ1-1; D is possibly TRBD1 (5 bases). The CDR3 is 13 residues long. Germline CDR1 reads KGHSH; CDR2 reads LQKENI. V lost 6 bases and J lost 7, with 15 bases in between. Full variable domain (missing parts from reference TRBV18 and TRBJ1-1): NAGVMQNPRHLVRRRGQEARLRCSPMKGHSHVYWYRQLPEEGLKFMVYLQKENIIDESGMPKERFSAEFPKEGPSILRIQQVVRGDSAAYFCASSPGEGVEAFFGQGTRLTVV.